The 7 T cell receptor beta chains below were found in one sample sequenced in a study of cytomegalovirus exposure and HLA in healthy donors. PCR used 60 Vbeta primers and 13 Jbeta primers. Here immunoSEQ multiplex PCR was the method, and the copy in TCRdb shows in-frame clones only, minus some. Of roughly 170,000 clones in the sample, 75% to 85% were seen once. The sequencing input was PBMCs. The receptors were gathered from a woman aged 25 to 39 in good health and CMV-seronegative.

This clone was counted only a few times. The V and J genes are TRBV4-1 and TRBJ2-3, with unresolved D. This CDR3 contains 15 residues. The germline V and J ends were trimmed by 1 base and 2 bases, with 10 bases remaining between them. In germline, CDR1 is MGHRA, CDR2 YSYEKL. The chain's CDR3 is CASSQVQFSTDTQYF. The DNA for the CDR3 is TGCGCCAGCAGCCAAGTCCAGTTTTCCACAGATACGCAGTATTTT.

In its sample, this clone was seen once. The rearrangement uses TRBV5-5 and TRBJ2-5, with D maybe TRBD1 (5 bases). V gave up 0 bases and J gave up 4 bases, with 13 bases separating them. Germline loops: CDR1 SGHKS, CDR2 YYEKEE (reference sequence). The CDR3 consists of 15 residues. In nucleotides, the CDR3 is TGTGCCAGCAGCTTGGGGTCAGGGTATGGAGAGACCCAGTACTTC. It is translated as CASSLGSGYGETQYF.

This clone was recorded a few times. The gene calls are TRBV5-1 and TRBJ1-6, with a possible D match to TRBD1 (5 bases). Trimming pared 0 bases from V and 6 bases from J, leaving 13 bases between. The CDR3 spans 16 residues. Germline V lookup: CDR1 SGHRS, CDR2 YFSETQ. In nucleotides, the CDR3 is TGCGCCAGCAGCTTGGAGGCAGGGTTTTTTAATTCACCCCTCCACTTT. It specifies CASSLEAGFFNSPLHF.

V gene TRBV5-4 combines with J gene TRBJ2-1; tentatively, D is TRBD2 (5 bases). The CDR3 is made up of 14 amino acids. The ends were cut back, 2 bases at V and 9 bases at J, with 15 bases in the middle. Per the germline V gene, CDR1 is SGHNT and CDR2 is YYREEE (reference sequence). The CDR3 DNA is TGTGCCAGCAGCTTAGCCCTCGAAGGAGGTGAGCAGTTCTTC. It encodes CASSLALEGGEQFF.

The chain is built from TRBV10-3 and TRBJ1-5; TRBD1 matches at 7 bases. The ends lost 4 bases at V and 5 bases at J; junction bases unmatched: 2. This CDR3 region has 13 residues. The V gene's germline CDR1 is ENHRY and CDR2 SYGVKD. CDR3 DNA sequence: TGTGCCATCAGTGGCAGGGGGGATCAGCCCCAGCATTTT. This translates into CAISGRGDQPQHF.

V gene TRBV2 combines with J gene TRBJ1-1; 7 bases align to TRBD1. Germline lookup yields CDR1 SNHLY and CDR2 FYNNEI. This CDR3 comprises 16 residues. Trimming removed 6 bases from V and 1 base from J; junction bases left unmatched: 11. DNA for the CDR3: TGTGCCAGCAGGGAACACCTAGACAGGGCGAACACTGAAGCTTTCTTT. This encodes CASREHLDRANTEAFF.

The chain carries TRBV2 and TRBJ2-7; 8 nucleotides match TRBD1. Germline V CDR1 and CDR2: SNHLY, FYNNEI. Losses at the gene ends were 2 bases for V and 5 bases for J; bases not matched to a gene: 5. The CDR3 spans 14 residues. CDR3 in DNA: TGTGCCAGCAGTGAACAGGGGGCGCAGAACGAGCAGTACTTC. Amino acid sequence: CASSEQGAQNEQYF.